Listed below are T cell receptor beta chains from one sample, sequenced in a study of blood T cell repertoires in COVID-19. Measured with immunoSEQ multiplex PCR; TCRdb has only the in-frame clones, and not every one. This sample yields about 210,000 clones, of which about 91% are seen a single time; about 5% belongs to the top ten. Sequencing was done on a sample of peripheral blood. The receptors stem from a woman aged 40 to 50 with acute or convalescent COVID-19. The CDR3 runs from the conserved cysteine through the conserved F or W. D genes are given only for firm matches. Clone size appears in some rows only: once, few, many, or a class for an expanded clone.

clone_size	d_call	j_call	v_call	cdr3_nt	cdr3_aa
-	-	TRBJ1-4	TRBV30	TGTGCCTGGACCCGGGGGGCAGGTGGTAATGAAAAACTGTTTTTT	CAWTRGAGGNEKLFF
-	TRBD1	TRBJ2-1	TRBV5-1	TGCGCCAGCAGCCTAGGGACAGGGGTCAATGAGCAGTTCTTC	CASSLGTGVNEQFF
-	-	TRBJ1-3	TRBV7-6	TGTGCCAGCAGCTTAACGGGGAGCTCTGGAAACACCATATATTTT	CASSLTGSSGNTIYF
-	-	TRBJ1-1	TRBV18	TGTGCCAGCTCACCGGGGTACAGGGAGGGCGCTGAAGCTTTCTTT	CASSPGYREGAEAFF
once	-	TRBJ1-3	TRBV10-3	TGTGCCATCAAGGGGGACATTTCCACGAGCTCTGGAAACACCATATATTTT	CAIKGDISTSSGNTIYF
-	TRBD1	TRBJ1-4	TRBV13	TGTGCCAGCAGCCCCAGGGGGGTACCTAATGAAAAACTGTTTTTT	CASSPRGVPNEKLFF
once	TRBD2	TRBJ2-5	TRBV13	TGTGCCAGCAGCACAACGGGACTAGCGAACCAAGAGACCCAGTACTTC	CASSTTGLANQETQYF
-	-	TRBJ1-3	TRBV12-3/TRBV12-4	TGTGCCAGCAGTCCGAGCTCTGGAAACACCATATATTTT	CASSPSSGNTIYF
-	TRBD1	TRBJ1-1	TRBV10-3	TGTGCCATCAGGCGGACAGGCGGGGACACTGAAGCTTTCTTT	CAIRRTGGDTEAFF
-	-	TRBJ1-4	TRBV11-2	TGTGCCAGCGCGGGGGGAAAACTGTTTTTT	CASAGGKLFF
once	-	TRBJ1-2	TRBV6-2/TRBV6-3	TGTGCCAGCAGTCCGGGCGGGGCGTGGAATGGCTACACCTTC	CASSPGGAWNGYTF
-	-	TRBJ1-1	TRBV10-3	TGTGCCATCAGCCGAGGGGGGGACCAGGACACTGAAGCTTTCTTT	CAISRGGDQDTEAFF
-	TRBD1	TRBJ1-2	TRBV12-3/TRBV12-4	TGTGCCAGCAGGCAACAGGGGAACTATGGCTACACCTTC	CASRQQGNYGYTF
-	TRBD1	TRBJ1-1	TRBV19	TGTGCCAGTATCCCGGACAGGGAAGGCCCTGAAGCTTTCTTT	CASIPDREGPEAFF
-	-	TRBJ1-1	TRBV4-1	TGCGCCAGCGGGCGAAACACTGAAGCTTTCTTT	CASGRNTEAFF
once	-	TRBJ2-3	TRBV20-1	TGCAGTGCTGCCGTCGGGGATACGCAGTATTTT	CSAAVGDTQYF
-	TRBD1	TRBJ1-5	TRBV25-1	TGTGCCAGCAGTCGGACAGGGGGCGGTCAGCCCCAGCATTTT	CASSRTGGGQPQHF
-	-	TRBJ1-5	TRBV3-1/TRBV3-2	TGTGCCAGCAGCCAAGATATGTCGGGTTCGGGACAGCCCCAGCATTTT	CASSQDMSGSGQPQHF
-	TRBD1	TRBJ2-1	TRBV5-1	TGCGCCAGCAGCTCGACAGGGTCTGGCTCAAATGAGCAGTTCTTC	CASSSTGSGSNEQFF
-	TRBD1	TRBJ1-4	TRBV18	TGTGCCAGCTCACCAAGGTCGGGACAGGATGAAAAACTGTTTTTT	CASSPRSGQDEKLFF
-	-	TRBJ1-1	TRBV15	TGTGCCACCAGCAGAAATGCCGGGACAGAAGCTTTCTTT	CATSRNAGTEAFF
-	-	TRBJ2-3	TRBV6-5	TGTGCCAGCCTCCGGGGGGCGAAAGATACGCAGTATTTT	CASLRGAKDTQYF
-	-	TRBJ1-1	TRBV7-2	TGTGCCAGCAGCCCCTACTTGAACACTGAAGCTTTCTTT	CASSPYLNTEAFF
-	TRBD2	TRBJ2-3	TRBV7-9	TGTGCCAGCAGCCCCGGTTGGGGCGGGGGGGCAGGTACGCAGTATTTT	CASSPGWGGGAGTQYF
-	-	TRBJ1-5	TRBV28	TGTGCCAGCAGTTCGGCACAGGTATGGCAGCCCCAGCATTTT	CASSSAQVWQPQHF
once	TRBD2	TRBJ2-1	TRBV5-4	TGTGCCAGCGGGACTAGCGGGGGGGTGGATGAGCAGTTCTTC	CASGTSGGVDEQFF
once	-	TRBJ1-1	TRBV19	TGTGCCAGTAGTAACGGGGGATTGAACACTGAAGCTTTCTTT	CASSNGGLNTEAFF
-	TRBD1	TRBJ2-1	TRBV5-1	TGCGCCAGCAGCTTGGACGGGGACAGGAACAATGAGCAGTTCTTC	CASSLDGDRNNEQFF
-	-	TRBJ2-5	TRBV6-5	TGTGCCAGCAGGACAGTAATCCAAGAGACCCAGTACTTC	CASRTVIQETQYF
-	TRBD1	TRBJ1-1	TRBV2	TGTGCCAGCAGTGAACCGGGGACAGGCGTTATGAACACTGAAGCTTTCTTT	CASSEPGTGVMNTEAFF
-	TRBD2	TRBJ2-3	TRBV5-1	TGCGCCAGCAGCTTGGGCGGGGGATTTACAGATACGCAGTATTTT	CASSLGGGFTDTQYF
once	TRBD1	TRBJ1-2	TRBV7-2	TGTGCCAGCAGCTTAGACAGGGGTGGCTACACCTTC	CASSLDRGGYTF
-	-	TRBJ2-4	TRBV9	TGTGCCAGCAGCGAGGGACTAGCCAAAAACATTCAGTACTTC	CASSEGLAKNIQYF
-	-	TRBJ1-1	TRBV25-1	TGTGCCAGCAGTGAAGGGGGGACTGAAGCTTTCTTT	CASSEGGTEAFF
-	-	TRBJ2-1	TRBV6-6	TGTGCCAGCAGTTACTCCCGGGAGACAGGGTCTTACGAGCAGTTCTTC	CASSYSRETGSYEQFF
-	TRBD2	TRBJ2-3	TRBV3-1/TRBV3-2	TGTGCCAGCACCTCCTATGGGGGGGGCACAGATACGCAGTATTTT	CASTSYGGGTDTQYF
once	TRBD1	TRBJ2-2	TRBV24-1	TGTGCCACCAGTGATCCGACTATGGGTACAGGGGGCAGCGGGGAGCTGTTTTTT	CATSDPTMGTGGSGELFF
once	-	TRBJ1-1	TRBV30	TGTGCCTGGAGAGAGCGGGGTGAAGCTTTCTTT	CAWRERGEAFF
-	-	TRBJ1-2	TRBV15	TGTGCCACCAGTTCGACAGATGGCTACACCTTC	CATSSTDGYTF
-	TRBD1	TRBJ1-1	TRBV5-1	TGCGCCAGCAGCCAAACAGCACAGGGGACCACTGAAGCTTTCTTT	CASSQTAQGTTEAFF